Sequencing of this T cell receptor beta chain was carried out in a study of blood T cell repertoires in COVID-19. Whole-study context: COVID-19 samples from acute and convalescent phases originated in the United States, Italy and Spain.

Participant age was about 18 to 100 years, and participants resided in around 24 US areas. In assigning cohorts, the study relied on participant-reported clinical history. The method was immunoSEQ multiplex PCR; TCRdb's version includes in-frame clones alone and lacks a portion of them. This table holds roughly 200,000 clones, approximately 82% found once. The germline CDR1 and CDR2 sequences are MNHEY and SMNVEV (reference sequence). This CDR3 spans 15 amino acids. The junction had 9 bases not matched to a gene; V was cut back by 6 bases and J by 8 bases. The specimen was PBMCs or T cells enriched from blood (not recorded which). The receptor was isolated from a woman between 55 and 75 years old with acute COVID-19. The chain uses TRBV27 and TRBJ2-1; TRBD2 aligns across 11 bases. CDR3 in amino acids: CASRTGSGGAYEQFF. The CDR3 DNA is TGTGCCAGCAGGACGGGTAGCGGGGGGGCCTATGAGCAGTTCTTC.